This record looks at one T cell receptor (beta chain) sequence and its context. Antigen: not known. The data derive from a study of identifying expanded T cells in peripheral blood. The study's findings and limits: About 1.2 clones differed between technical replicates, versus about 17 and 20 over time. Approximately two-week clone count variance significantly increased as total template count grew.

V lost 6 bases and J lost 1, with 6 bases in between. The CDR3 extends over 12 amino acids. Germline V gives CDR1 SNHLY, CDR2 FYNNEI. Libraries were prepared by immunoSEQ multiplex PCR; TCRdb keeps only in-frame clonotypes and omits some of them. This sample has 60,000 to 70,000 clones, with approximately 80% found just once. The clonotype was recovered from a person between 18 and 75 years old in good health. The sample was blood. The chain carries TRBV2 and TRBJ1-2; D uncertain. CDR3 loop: CASRTDNYGYTF. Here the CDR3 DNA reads TGTGCCAGCAGGACGGATAACTATGGCTACACCTTC.